The source of this T cell receptor beta chain is a study of T cells in tuberculosis. Study overall: This South African cohort compared adolescents with or without latent tuberculosis against adults with active tuberculosis.

Method: immunoSEQ multiplex PCR; TCRdb's copy keeps in-frame clones and lacks some. The data contain approximately 53,000 clones, about 95% of them singletons. Time point noted: new active TB diagnosis, blood taken before or within 7 days of starting treatment. Confirmation came from sputum smear and/or culture positivity for M. tuberculosis. Each donor contributed about 100,000 T cells on average, unsorted. This clone was observed a handful of times. The antigen remains unidentified. Study-wide results and limits: Active tuberculosis alpha repertoires lay closer to GMM-specific TCRs than controls'.

The TCR was taken from an adult with tuberculosis. The sequencing used PBMCs, collected at tuberculosis diagnosis.

In DNA, the CDR3 is TGTGCCTGGAGTGGAGCGTCGGGAAACACCATATATTTT. This encodes CAWSGASGNTIYF. This chain links TRBV30 with TRBJ1-3; the D is unclear. Germline assignment: CDR1 GTSNPN and CDR2 SVGIG (reference sequence). Trimming took 1 base from V and 4 from J, leaving 8 bases between them. CDR3 length equals 13 residues. The full variable domain, its missing parts supplied by reference TRBV30 and TRBJ1-3, is SQTIHQWPATLVQPVGSPLSLECTVEGTSNPNLYWYRQAAGRGLQLLFYSVGIGQISSEVPQNLSASRPQDRQFILSSKKLLLSDSGFYLCAWSGASGNTIYFGEGSWLTVV.